This T cell receptor beta chain was found in a study of molecular identifiers for immune sequencing clone quantification (dated by TCRdb to the late 2010s). Regarding the research as a whole: For a replicate experiment, RNA from around 20,000 or 100,000 naive CD8 T cells was divided into five aliquots, of which four were sequenced. The study was a methods study using CD8 T cells to benchmark molecular-identifier clustering-based TCR repertoire sequencing (MIDCIRS) and TCR RNA copy counting. Summary of the overall study and its limitations: When barcode sub-clustering was not used, chimeric consensus sequences inflated TCR diversity, with chimeras reaching as high as 47%. Modeling estimated about three recovered TCR RNA copies per cell, compared with about 10 by digital PCR, which implies about 32% capture efficiency. Spiked-in Jurkat TCR RNA (around eleven copies' worth), which is not part of the donor repertoire, was contained in the naive libraries. Spiked-in Jurkat TCR RNA equal to a single cell's worth was reported to be detectable even within 1,100,000 naive CD8 T cells. Clones above 20 RNA copies held over 99% of molecules in CMV-specific effector cells but under 1% in naive cells. Highly expanded clone sizes could be underestimated if identical TCR molecules share a barcode.

Naive CD8 T cell libraries were made from roughly 18,000 to 920,000 sorted cells using 10%, 30% or 50% of purified RNA. On a BD FACSAria II, naive CD8 T cells were FACS-sorted as CD8+CD4-CCR7+CD45RA+ and collected into RLT Plus buffer. To test detection sensitivity, Jurkat RNA equal to approximately 10 TCR copies was added to samples of roughly 17,000-1,100,000 naive CD8 T cells. CD8 T cells were enriched using RosetteSep CD8+ T Cell Enrichment Cocktail and Ficoll-Paque, and the enriched cells then underwent ACK red cell lysis. The protocol used for the library was PCR. The data were produced on a NextSeq 500. Preparation of bulk TCR libraries followed a previously described approach, with the TCR primers listed in Table S5. Purification of total RNA was performed with the Qiagen AllPrep DNA/RNA kit. Before analysis, reads from multiple sequencing runs of the same library were pooled. In the authors' own workflow: Reads were retained only if the reads had an exact TCR constant sequence, and the retained reads were trimmed to 150 nt and grouped according to their 12-nt molecular barcodes. Reads in each barcode group were sub-clustered using a 15% Levenshtein threshold, and a quality-weighted consensus sequence was built for each RNA molecule. Non-functional sequences were removed, as were lower-count sequences one edit away from another. Based on a fit of two negative binomial distributions, barcode sub-clusters having less than 20% of the maximum read count were discarded. The public reads were run again by TCRdb, first through fastp at Q25 and then through MiXCR, and only productive beta chains were kept. Identical CDR3 protein sequences are pooled into one entry, listed with their most common genes and DNA. Clone size and V and J calls follow TCRdb, not the original study. The table for this sample lists about 97,000 distinct CDR3 sequences; 35% of them were counted only once. In total, the top ten clones hold roughly 9.3% of the sample.

The germline V gene sets CDR1 to MNHNS and CDR2 to SASEGT. The CDR3 spans 12 residues, from the cysteine through the phenylalanine. The CDR3 DNA has 36 bases and is translated from base 1. Regarding this clonotype: The antigen it binds to is not known. Sequence at one end of the junction differs from germline and may be a read error.

This receptor was identified in a human donor in good health. Some libraries in this study had Jurkat cell RNA spiked in. The rearrangement joined TRBV6-1 to TRBJ2-7, and TRBD2 may be the D gene, going by 5 matching bases. The sample taken for sequencing was naive CD8+ T cells from blood, with Jurkat cell RNA spiked in. The sample's cell subset or site label is to be understood as: FACS-sorted CD8+CD4-CCR7+CD45RA+ naive T cells. The nucleotide sequence reads as follows: TGTGCGTTGGGGAGACCGGGCTACGGGCAGTACTTC. This gives the protein CALGRPGYGQYF.